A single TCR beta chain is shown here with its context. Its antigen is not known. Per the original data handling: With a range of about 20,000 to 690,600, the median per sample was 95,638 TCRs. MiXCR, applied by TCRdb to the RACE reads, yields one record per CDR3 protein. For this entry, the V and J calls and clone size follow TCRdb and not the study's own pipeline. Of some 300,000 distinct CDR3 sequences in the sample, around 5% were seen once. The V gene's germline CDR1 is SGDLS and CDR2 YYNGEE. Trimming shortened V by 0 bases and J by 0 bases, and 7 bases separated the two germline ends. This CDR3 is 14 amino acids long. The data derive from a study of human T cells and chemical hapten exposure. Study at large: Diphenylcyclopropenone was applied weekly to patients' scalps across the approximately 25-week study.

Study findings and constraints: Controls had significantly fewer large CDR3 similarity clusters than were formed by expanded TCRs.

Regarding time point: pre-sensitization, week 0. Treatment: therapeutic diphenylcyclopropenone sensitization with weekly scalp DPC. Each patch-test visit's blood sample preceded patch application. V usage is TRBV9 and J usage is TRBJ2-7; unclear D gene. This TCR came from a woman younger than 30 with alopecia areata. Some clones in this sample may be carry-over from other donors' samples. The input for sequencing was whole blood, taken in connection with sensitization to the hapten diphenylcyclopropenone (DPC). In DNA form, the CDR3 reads TGTGCCAGCAGCGTAGATCCTAACTCCTACGAGCAGTACTTC. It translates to CASSVDPNSYEQYF.